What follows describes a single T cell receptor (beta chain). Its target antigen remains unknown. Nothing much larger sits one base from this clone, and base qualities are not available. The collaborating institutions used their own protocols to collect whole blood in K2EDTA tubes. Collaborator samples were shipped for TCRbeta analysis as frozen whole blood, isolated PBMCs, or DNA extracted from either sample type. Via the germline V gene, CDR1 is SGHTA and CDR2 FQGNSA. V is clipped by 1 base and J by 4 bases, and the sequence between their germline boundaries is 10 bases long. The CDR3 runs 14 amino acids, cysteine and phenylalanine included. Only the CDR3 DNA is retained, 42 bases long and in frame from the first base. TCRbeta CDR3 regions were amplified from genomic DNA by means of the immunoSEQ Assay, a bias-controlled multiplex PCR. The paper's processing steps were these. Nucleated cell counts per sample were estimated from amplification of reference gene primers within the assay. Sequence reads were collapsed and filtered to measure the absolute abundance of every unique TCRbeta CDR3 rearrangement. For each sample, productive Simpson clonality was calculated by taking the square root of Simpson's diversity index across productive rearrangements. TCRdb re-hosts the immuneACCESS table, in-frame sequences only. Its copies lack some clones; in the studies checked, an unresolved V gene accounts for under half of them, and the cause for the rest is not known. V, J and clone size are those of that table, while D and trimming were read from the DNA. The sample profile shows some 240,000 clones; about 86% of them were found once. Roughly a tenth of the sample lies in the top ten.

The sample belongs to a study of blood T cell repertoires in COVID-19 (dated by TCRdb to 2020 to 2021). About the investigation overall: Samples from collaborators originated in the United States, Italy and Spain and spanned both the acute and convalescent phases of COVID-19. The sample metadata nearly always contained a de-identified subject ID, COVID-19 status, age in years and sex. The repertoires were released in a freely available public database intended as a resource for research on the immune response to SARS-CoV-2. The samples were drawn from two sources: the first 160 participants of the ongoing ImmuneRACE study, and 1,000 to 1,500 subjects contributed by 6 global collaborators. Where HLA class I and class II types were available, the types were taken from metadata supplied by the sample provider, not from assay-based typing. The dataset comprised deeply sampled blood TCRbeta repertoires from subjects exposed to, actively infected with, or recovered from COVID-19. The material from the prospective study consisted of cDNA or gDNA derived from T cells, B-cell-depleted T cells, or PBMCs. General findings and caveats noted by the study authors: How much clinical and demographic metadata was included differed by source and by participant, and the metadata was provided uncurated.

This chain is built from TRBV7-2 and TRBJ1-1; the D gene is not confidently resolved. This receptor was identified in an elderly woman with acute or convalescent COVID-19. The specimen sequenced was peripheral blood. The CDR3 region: CASSLGPGSTEAFF. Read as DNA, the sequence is TGTGCCAGCAGCTTAGGCCCGGGAAGCACTGAAGCTTTCTTT.